This entry concerns a single T cell receptor (beta chain). Its antigen is still unknown. This entry comes from a study of PD-1 blockade in classical Hodgkin lymphoma. The overall study: Patients in the cohort were put on intravenous nivolumab, 3 mg/kg every 2 weeks.

Sequencing was performed with immunoSEQ multiplex PCR; in TCRdb, only in-frame clones are kept and a portion is missing. The sample has roughly 30,000 clones; 80% to 90% are singletons. The time point here: cycle 4 day 1 (C4D1), after less than 7 weeks of nivolumab. Every patient experienced relapse after autologous stem cell transplantation, and brentuximab vedotin exposure varied. Negative selection with magnetic separation was used to purify CD4+ T cells from thawed PBMCs. The V and J ends lost 2 bases and 3 bases respectively, with 20 bases between them. This CDR3 spans 17 amino acids. Germline-derived CDR1 and CDR2 are SGHTA and FQGNSA. Study observations and caveats: CD4+ TCR diversity rose significantly by C4D1, and CD8+ TCR diversity did not.

V is TRBV7-2 and J is TRBJ2-7, with D maybe TRBD1 (7 bases). Source: CD4+ T cells from blood, taken before the fourth cycle of nivolumab. The sequence came from a human donor with classical Hodgkin lymphoma. The CDR3 sequence: CASSLYPSDREVYEQYF. Written as DNA, the CDR3 is TGTGCCAGCAGCTTATACCCCTCCGACAGGGAGGTCTACGAGCAGTACTTC.